The 26 T cell receptor beta chains below were found in one sample sequenced in a study of shared clonotypes between healthy human individuals. Sequenced by immunoSEQ multiplex PCR; TCRdb stores in-frame clones only, minus some. The sample lists about a million clones; around three quarters were seen once. The sample consisted of memory CD4+ T cells from PBMCs. Indicated subset: CD45RA-negative fraction. These receptors all stem from a man aged 18 to 29 in good health. Some clones in this sample may be carry-over from other donors' samples.

The chain joins TRBV28 to TRBJ2-5; D may be TRBD2 (5 bases). V dropped 6 bases and J dropped 5 bases, with 19 bases sitting between them. The germline CDR1 and CDR2 sequences are MDHEN and SYDVKM. The CDR3 totals 15 residues. The CDR3 bases are TGTGCCAGCAGCAGTCGGGCGGAGGAGAGGGAGACCCAGTACTTC. It is translated as CASSSRAEERETQYF.

A remark on this clone: Given a much more abundant clone one base away, this may be a read error. The genes are TRBV19 and TRBJ2-7; D may match TRBD1 or TRBD2 (5 bases each). The CDR3 spans 16 residues. With 4 bases removed from V and 0 bases from J, the gap between germline ends came to 16 bases. Germline values: CDR1 LNHDA, CDR2 SQIVND (reference sequence). The CDR3 DNA is TGTGCCAGTAGTAACGACCTGGGACGAGGCTCCTACGAGCAGTACTTC. Amino acid sequence: CASSNDLGRGSYEQYF.

J is TRBJ2-1 and V is TRBV5-6; D may be TRBD2 (6 bases). Germline-derived CDR1 and CDR2 are SGHDT and YYEEEE. V was trimmed by 1 base and J by 10 bases, leaving 6 bases between them. The CDR3 covers 11 residues. Here the CDR3 reads CASSLTSEQFF. CDR3 DNA sequence: TGTGCCAGCAGCTTGACTAGCGAGCAGTTCTTC.

The rearrangement uses TRBV9 and TRBJ1-1, with 7 bases aligning to TRBD1. The ends lost 0 bases at V and 5 bases at J; junction bases unmatched: 13. The CDR3 has 17 residues. CDR1 and CDR2 from the germline V gene are SGDLS and YYNGEE. As DNA, the CDR3 is TGTGCCAGCAGCGTAGCTTACAGTAGGGGGCGGACGACTGAAGCTTTCTTT. It translates to CASSVAYSRGRTTEAFF.

The sample holds many counts of this clone. The chain links TRBV5-1 to TRBJ1-1; the match to TRBD1 covers 8 bases. Germline V lookup: CDR1 SGHRS, CDR2 YFSETQ. This CDR3 has 12 amino acids. Losses at the gene ends were 7 bases for V and 9 bases for J; bases not matched to a gene: 8. CDR3 sequence reads: CASGAGGLQAFF. The CDR3 coding sequence is TGCGCCAGCGGGGCAGGGGGCTTGCAAGCTTTCTTT.

This clone was seen ten or more times. The CDR3 nucleotides read TGTGCCAGCAGCGCACGGACAGTTCAGTTCTTC. It translates to CASSARTVQFF. The chain carries TRBV14 and TRBJ2-1, with D possibly matching TRBD1 (6 bases). Germline V gene data show CDR1 as SGHDN and CDR2 as FVKESK. V was cut by 5 bases and J by 13 bases, with 12 bases left in between. This CDR3 is built from 11 residues.

The chain couples TRBV7-9 to TRBJ1-5; 9 nucleotides agree with TRBD1. The CDR3 covers 15 residues. The germline gives CDR1 SEHNR, CDR2 FQNEAQ (reference sequence). The junction had 5 bases not matched to a gene; V was cut back by 5 bases and J by 3 bases. The CDR3 here is CASSPGTGLNQPQHF. In DNA form, the CDR3 reads TGTGCCAGCAGCCCTGGGACAGGGCTCAATCAGCCCCAGCATTTT.

This clone was recorded once. The chain joins TRBV5-1 to TRBJ2-6; TRBD1 is a possible D gene (7 bases). Trimming took 0 bases from V and 2 from J, leaving 15 bases between them. The V gene's germline CDR1 is SGHRS and CDR2 YFSETQ. This CDR3 is 18 amino acids long. The chain's CDR3 is CASSLVYRGLPGANVLTF. The CDR3 bases are TGCGCCAGCAGCTTGGTTTACAGGGGACTGCCTGGGGCCAACGTCCTGACTTTC.

The rearrangement links TRBV11-3 to TRBJ2-3; D is possibly TRBD2 (6 bases). CDR1 SGHNT and CDR2 YENEEA come from the germline V gene. The V end was cut by 1 base, the J end by 5 bases, with 10 bases between. This CDR3 spans 14 amino acids. The CDR3: CASSLAGEGDTQYF. The CDR3 DNA reads as TGTGCCAGCAGCTTAGCGGGAGAGGGAGATACGCAGTATTTT.

The chain couples TRBV5-1 to TRBJ2-7, with D maybe TRBD1 (6 bases). Trimming stripped 2 bases from V and 5 bases from J, with 14 bases between. Germline V gene data show CDR1 as SGHRS and CDR2 as YFSETQ. There are 14 residues in the CDR3. CDR3 sequence: CASSFGTPGNEQYF. In nucleotides, the CDR3 is TGCGCCAGCAGCTTCGGGACACCAGGCAACGAGCAGTACTTC.

Written as DNA, the CDR3 is TGTGCCAGCTCACCAACCGGGACAGGGGGCTTTCAGCCCCAGCATTTT. Protein product: CASSPTGTGGFQPQHF. The rearrangement joins TRBV18 to TRBJ1-5, with 12 positions matching TRBD1. This CDR3 comprises 16 residues. V shed 2 bases and J 6 bases; nucleotides not matched to a gene: 5. Germline V gene lookup returns CDR1 KGHSH and CDR2 LQKENI.

The chain joins TRBV2 to TRBJ2-5, with a tentative D call TRBD1 (6 bases). V was clipped by 6 bases and J by 0 bases, with 14 bases between them. The CDR3 runs 15 residues. Germline CDR1 is SNHLY and CDR2 is FYNNEI. This chain's CDR3 is CASRMLGQNQETQYF. The CDR3 nucleotides read TGTGCCAGCAGGATGTTAGGACAGAACCAAGAGACCCAGTACTTC.

The chain has TRBV7-2 and TRBJ1-2, with TRBD1 matching over 8 bases. V shed 3 bases, J shed 7 bases, and the junction held 4 bases outside the gene matches. The CDR3 runs to 13 residues. Looked up from germline, CDR1 is SGHTA and CDR2 is FQGNSA. The DNA of the CDR3 is TGTGCCAGCAGCTTTGGACAGGGTCGTGGCTACACCTTC. Protein product: CASSFGQGRGYTF.

This clone was counted a single time. The chain is built from TRBV4-2 and TRBJ2-7, with D uncertain. In germline, CDR1 is LGHNA, CDR2 YNFKEQ. V was clipped by 4 bases and J by 0 bases, with 19 bases between them. The CDR3 totals 17 residues. CDR3 sequence reads: CASSREGSNSFSYEQYF. Here the CDR3 DNA reads TGTGCCAGCAGCCGCGAAGGATCCAACTCCTTCTCCTACGAGCAGTACTTC.

Concerning this clone itself: The same CDR3 can be traced to other DNA sequences in this sample. The CDR3 loop reads CASRGQFNQPQHF. The CDR3 nucleotides read TGTGCCAGTAGAGGACAGTTCAATCAGCCCCAGCATTTT. V gene TRBV19 combines with J gene TRBJ1-5; possible D gene TRBD1, 6 bases. This CDR3 spans 13 amino acids. The V end lost 6 bases, the J end lost 3 bases, and 9 bases lay between the germline ends. Germline CDR1 is LNHDA and CDR2 is SQIVND (reference sequence).

This clone was observed once. The chain joins TRBV5-1 to TRBJ2-1, with D unclear. V was pared by 3 bases and J by 6 bases, with 10 bases between. The CDR3 is 13 amino acids. Germline V gene data show CDR1 as SGHRS and CDR2 as YFSETQ. Here the CDR3 DNA reads TGCGCCAGCAGCTCCGGGCTCTTCAATGAGCAGTTCTTC. Residues: CASSSGLFNEQFF. The full variable domain, rest sourced from reference TRBV5-1 and TRBJ2-1, is KAGVTQTPRYLIKTRGQQVTLSCSPISGHRSVSWYQQTPGQGLQFLFEYFSETQRNKGNFPGRFSGRQFSNSRSEMNVSTLELGDSALYLCASSSGLFNEQFFGPGTRLTVL.

In regard to this clone: The sample has other DNA sequences that encode this CDR3 too. The gene calls are TRBV20-1 and TRBJ2-3; no firm D call. CDR1 DFQATT and CDR2 SNEGSKA come from the germline V gene (reference sequence). This CDR3 spans 10 amino acids. V lost 3 bases and J lost 6, with 4 bases in between. This CDR3 reads CSASPDTQYF. The DNA for the CDR3 is TGCAGTGCTAGTCCCGATACGCAGTATTTT.

The J gene is TRBJ2-5, the V gene TRBV5-6, with D tentatively TRBD2 (5 bases). The CDR3 contains 17 residues. Germline values: CDR1 SGHDT, CDR2 YYEEEE. The V gene lost 3 bases and the J gene lost 5 bases, with 23 bases spanning the gap. CDR3 in DNA: TGTGCCAGCAGCTCTTCCAGGAGGCGATCACTGGGGGAGACCCAGTACTTC. Translating it yields CASSSSRRRSLGETQYF.

The chain links TRBV5-1 to TRBJ2-1; no definite D call. The germline V and J ends were trimmed by 0 bases and 2 bases, with 9 bases remaining between them. Germline loops: CDR1 SGHRS, CDR2 YFSETQ. This CDR3 comprises 15 residues. CDR3 nucleotides: TGCGCCAGCAGCTTGGGGCAGGCAGCCTACAATGAGCAGTTCTTC. Its protein product is CASSLGQAAYNEQFF.

This chain connects TRBV11-2 to TRBJ2-3; 8 positions agree with TRBD1. The J call may be wrong; the DNA end is better matched by TRBJ1-5. This CDR3 has 15 amino acids. Germline values: CDR1 SGHAT, CDR2 FQNNGV. CDR3 bases: TGTGCCAGCAGCTTATACGGACAGGGCACAGATACGCAGCATTTT. Its protein product is CASSLYGQGTDTQHF.

V gene TRBV27 combines with J gene TRBJ2-3; D not resolved. V lost 2 bases and J 0 bases, leaving 15 bases between the germline ends. The CDR3 covers 17 residues. Germline V lookup: CDR1 MNHEY, CDR2 SMNVEV (reference sequence). The CDR3 region is CASSLLSLTPSTDTQYF. Here the CDR3 DNA reads TGTGCCAGCAGTTTACTCAGCCTAACCCCTAGCACAGATACGCAGTATTTT.

The chain couples TRBV5-1 to TRBJ2-3; no definite D call. CDR3 length equals 11 residues. Trimming pared 3 bases from V and 5 bases from J, leaving 4 bases between. CDR1 and CDR2 from the germline V gene are SGHRS and YFSETQ. The CDR3 protein is CASSSLDTQYF. The CDR3 DNA reads TGCGCCAGCAGCTCCCTAGATACGCAGTATTTT.

This chain joins TRBV23-1 and TRBJ2-7; 8 nucleotides line up with TRBD1. TRBV23-1 is identified as an open reading frame with a role that is uncertain. This CDR3 has 13 amino acids. Losses at the gene ends were 4 bases for V and 9 bases for J; bases not matched to a gene: 8. DNA of the CDR3: TGCGCCAGCAGTCCTTACAGGGGGTATGGGCAGTACTTC. Its translation is CASSPYRGYGQYF.

V usage is TRBV19 and J usage is TRBJ2-2; D gene unclear. Looked up from germline, CDR1 is LNHDA and CDR2 is SQIVND (reference sequence). V was cut by 5 bases and J by 6 bases, with 7 bases left in between. The CDR3 contains 12 residues. The CDR3 loop is CASSPLSGELFF. In DNA, the CDR3 is TGTGCCAGTAGTCCCCTTTCCGGGGAGCTGTTTTTT.

V is TRBV5-1 and J is TRBJ2-7, with 16 bases fitting TRBD2. V dropped 4 bases and J dropped 2; count of bases not matched to a gene: 15. From germline, CDR1 is SGHRS and CDR2 YFSETQ. The CDR3 is 20 residues long. CDR3 bases: TGCGCCAGCAGCAAAGGGACTAGCGGGAGGGCCTTCTCCTTCCCCTACGAGCAGTACTTC. Residues: CASSKGTSGRAFSFPYEQYF.

The chain recombines TRBV5-1 with TRBJ2-7; 14 bases line up with TRBD2. Germline V gene data show CDR1 as SGHRS and CDR2 as YFSETQ. The CDR3 totals 16 residues. After removal of 2 bases from V and 3 bases from J, the junction contained 4 bases not matched to a gene. The CDR3 here is CASSLYGTSGGYEQYF. The CDR3 DNA reads TGCGCCAGCAGCTTATACGGGACTAGCGGGGGCTACGAGCAGTACTTC.